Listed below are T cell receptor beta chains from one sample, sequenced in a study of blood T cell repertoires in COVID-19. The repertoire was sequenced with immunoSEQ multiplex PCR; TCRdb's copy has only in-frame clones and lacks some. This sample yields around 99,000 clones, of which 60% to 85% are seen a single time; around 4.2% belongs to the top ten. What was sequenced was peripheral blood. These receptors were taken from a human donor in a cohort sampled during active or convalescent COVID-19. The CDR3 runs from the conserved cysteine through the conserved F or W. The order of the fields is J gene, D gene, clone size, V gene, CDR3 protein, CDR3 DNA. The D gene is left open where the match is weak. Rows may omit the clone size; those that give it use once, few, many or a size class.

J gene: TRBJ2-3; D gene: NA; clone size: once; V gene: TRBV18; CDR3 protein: CASSQTTGTDTQYF; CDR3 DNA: TGTGCCAGCTCACAAACCACAGGGACAGATACGCAGTATTTT
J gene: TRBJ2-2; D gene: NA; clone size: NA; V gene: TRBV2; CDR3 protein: CASTGQPGPGELFF; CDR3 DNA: TGTGCCAGCACCGGACAGCCTGGGCCCGGGGAGCTGTTTTTT
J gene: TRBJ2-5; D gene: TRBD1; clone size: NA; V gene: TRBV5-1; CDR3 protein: CASSPGQGQGISETQYF; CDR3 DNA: TGCGCCAGCAGCCCGGGTCAGGGACAGGGGATTTCGGAGACCCAGTACTTC
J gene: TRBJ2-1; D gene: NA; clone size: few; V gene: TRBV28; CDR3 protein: CASSFPSRIGGYNEQFF; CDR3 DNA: TGTGCCAGCAGTTTCCCCTCGCGTATAGGGGGCTACAATGAGCAGTTCTTC
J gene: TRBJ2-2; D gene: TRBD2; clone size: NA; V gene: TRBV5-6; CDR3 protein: CASSQISGGLHTGELFF; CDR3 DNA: TGTGCCAGCAGCCAAATTAGCGGGGGGTTACACACCGGGGAGCTGTTTTTT
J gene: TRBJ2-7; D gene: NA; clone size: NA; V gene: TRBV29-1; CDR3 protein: CSVVEGTYEQYF; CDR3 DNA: TGCAGCGTTGTGGAGGGAACCTACGAGCAGTACTTC
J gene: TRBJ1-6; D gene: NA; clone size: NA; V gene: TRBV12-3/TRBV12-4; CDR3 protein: CASTLQINSPLHF; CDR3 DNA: TGTGCCAGCACCCTACAGATTAATTCACCCCTCCACTTT
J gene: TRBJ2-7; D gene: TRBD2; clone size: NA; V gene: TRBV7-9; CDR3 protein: CASAAGLAGDEQYF; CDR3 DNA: TGTGCCAGCGCCGCGGGACTAGCGGGGGACGAGCAGTACTTC
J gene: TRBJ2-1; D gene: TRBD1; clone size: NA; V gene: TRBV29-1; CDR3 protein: CSQAGTGTYNEQFF; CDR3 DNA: TGCAGTCAAGCCGGGACAGGAACTTACAATGAGCAGTTCTTC
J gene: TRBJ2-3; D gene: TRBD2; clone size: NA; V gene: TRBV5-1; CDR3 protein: CASSLGTSGGALIDTQYF; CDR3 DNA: TGCGCCAGCAGCCTCGGGACTAGCGGGGGGGCTTTAATTGATACGCAGTATTTT
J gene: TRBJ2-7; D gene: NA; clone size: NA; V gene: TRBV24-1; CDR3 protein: CATQDGVRDEQYF; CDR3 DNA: TGTGCCACCCAGGACGGAGTGAGGGACGAGCAGTACTTC